The 17 T cell receptor beta chains given below trace back to one sample, sequenced in a study of response to subunit inactivated influenza vaccine. A single record per CDR3 protein comes from TCRdb applying MiXCR to the RT-PCR reads. The repertoire has hundreds of thousands of distinct CDR3 sequences, roughly 25% of them found once; the top ten carry approximately 1.9%. Here the sequenced sample was CD4+ T cells sorted from PBMCs, taken about 5 days after vaccination. Receptor source: a man aged 50-60 years who received an inactivated influenza vaccine.

The rearrangement uses TRBV4-3 and TRBJ2-7, with 13 bases matching TRBD2. V lost 0 bases, J lost 2 bases, and 7 bases stayed unmatched. The germline CDR1 and CDR2 sequences are LGHNA and YSLEER. The CDR3 consists of 18 residues. Here the CDR3 DNA reads TGCGCCAGCAGCCAAGATCGGACTAGCGGGAGTTTCGCCTACGAGCAGTACTTC. Translated, it gives CASSQDRTSGSFAYEQYF.

J is TRBJ2-5 and V is TRBV28; TRBD1 aligns across 9 bases. Trimming removed 7 bases from V and 7 bases from J; junction bases left unmatched: 7. The CDR3 has 13 residues. Germline assignment: CDR1 MDHEN and CDR2 SYDVKM. CDR3: CASNRGLGGTQYF. As DNA, the CDR3 is TGTGCCAGCAACAGGGGGCTTGGTGGGACCCAGTACTTC.

The chain combines TRBV6-1 with TRBJ1-6, with TRBD1 identical over 8 bases. After removal of 5 bases from V and 8 bases from J, the junction contained 5 bases not matched to a gene. Germline V gives CDR1 MNHNS, CDR2 SASEGT. The CDR3 consists of 14 residues. The CDR3 DNA reads TGTGCCAGCAGTCTTAACAGGGGGGATTCACCCCTCCACTTT. It yields the protein CASSLNRGDSPLHF.

This clonotype was seen more than once but under ten times. The chain couples TRBV5-1 to TRBJ1-2; the D gene is possibly TRBD1 (5 bases). Trimming cost V 0 bases and J 6 bases, with 15 bases left between them. The CDR3 has 15 amino acids. CDR1 and CDR2 (germline): SGHRS, YFSETQ. CDR3 protein: CASSLVAGSENGYTF. The CDR3 nucleotides are TGCGCCAGCAGCTTGGTTGCAGGGTCGGAGAATGGCTACACCTTC. Together with reference TRBV5-1 and TRBJ1-2, the CDR3 gives the full variable domain: KAGVTQTPRYLIKTRGQQVTLSCSPISGHRSVSWYQQTPGQGLQFLFEYFSETQRNKGNFPGRFSGRQFSNSRSEMNVSTLELGDSALYLCASSLVAGSENGYTFGSGTRLTVV.

This clonotype showed up just a few times. This rearrangement joins TRBV3-1 to TRBJ2-3, with D possibly being TRBD1 (5 bases). This CDR3 has 17 amino acids. The germline V and J ends were trimmed by 0 bases and 5 bases, with 18 bases remaining between them. The germline gives CDR1 LGHDT, CDR2 YNNKEL (reference sequence). CDR3 residues: CASSQESKDRLVDTQYF. CDR3 DNA: TGTGCCAGCAGCCAAGAATCTAAAGACAGACTCGTAGATACGCAGTATTTT.

This clonotype occurred a few times. The chain links TRBV11-2 to TRBJ2-1, with D maybe TRBD2 (6 bases). CDR1 and CDR2 from the germline V gene are SGHAT and FQNNGV. Between the trimmed V and J ends, which lost 5 bases and 10 bases, there was a span of 18 bases. CDR3 length: 14 amino acids. CDR3 nucleotides: TGTGCCAGCAGCCGAACGGGACTTACAGGCGAGCAGTTCTTC. It yields the protein CASSRTGLTGEQFF.

This chain joins TRBV6-1 and TRBJ2-5, with 9 positions matching TRBD2. Trimming cost V 2 bases and J 2 bases; bases outside gene matches: 3. The CDR3 contains 15 residues. Germline values: CDR1 MNHNS, CDR2 SASEGT. CDR3 sequence (DNA): TGTGCCAGCAGTGAAAGCGGGGGGCGGCAAGAGACCCAGTACTTC. It is translated as CASSESGGRQETQYF.

The chain is built from TRBV7-2 and TRBJ2-4; D perhaps matches TRBD1 (5 bases). The CDR3 sequence is 14 residues long. CDR1 is SGHTA, CDR2 FQGNSA, per germline. V lost 5 bases to trimming and J lost 2 bases, with 10 bases between them. This CDR3 is CASSPGHSKNIQYF. In nucleotides, the CDR3 is TGTGCCAGCAGCCCCGGACATTCCAAAAACATTCAGTACTTC.

This clonotype was seen only a few times. The rearrangement uses TRBV29-1 and TRBJ2-3; no reliable D call. Germline V gives CDR1 SQVTM, CDR2 ANQGSEA. This CDR3 contains 12 residues. The ends were cut back, 2 bases at V and 4 bases at J, with 7 bases in the middle. CDR3 loop: CSVEKGPDTQYF. The CDR3 DNA is TGCAGCGTTGAAAAGGGCCCAGATACGCAGTATTTT.

This chain connects TRBV10-2 to TRBJ2-7, with TRBD2 matching over 14 bases. Trimming cost V 0 bases and J 6 bases; bases outside gene matches: 4. There are 16 residues in the CDR3. Germline-derived CDR1 and CDR2 are WSHSY and SAAADI. The CDR3 here is CASSESLTSGRAEQYF. The CDR3 nucleotides are TGCGCCAGCAGTGAGTCGTTGACTAGCGGGAGGGCCGAGCAGTACTTC.

This clonotype was recorded a few times. The chain combines TRBV7-9 with TRBJ1-1, with D unclear. The V and J ends lost 1 base and 3 bases respectively, with 6 bases between them. This CDR3 is 13 amino acids long. Germline V lookup: CDR1 SEHNR, CDR2 FQNEAQ (reference sequence). CDR3 sequence reads: CASSLVADTEAFF. CDR3 sequence (DNA): TGTGCCAGCAGCTTAGTTGCGGACACTGAAGCTTTCTTT.

This clonotype appeared many times. The chain employs TRBV12-3 or TRBV12-4 and TRBJ2-3, with 9 bases aligning to TRBD1. The V gene end was trimmed by 6 bases and the J gene end by 5 bases; junction bases not matched to a gene: 3. The CDR3 totals 13 residues. In DNA form, the CDR3 reads TGTGCCAGCAGACGGACAGGGGTAGATACGCAGTATTTT. Translation gives CASRRTGVDTQYF.

This clonotype has more than one count but fewer than ten. This chain links TRBV7-2 with TRBJ2-7, with TRBD1 matching 7 bases. The CDR3 contains 14 residues. Germline V gene lookup returns CDR1 SGHTA and CDR2 FQGNSA. The junction had 5 bases not matched to a gene; V was cut back by 0 bases and J by 6 bases. CDR3 loop: CASSLATRGSEQYF. In DNA, the CDR3 is TGTGCCAGCAGCTTAGCTACCAGGGGGAGCGAGCAGTACTTC.

The chain employs TRBV15 and TRBJ2-1; 7 bases match TRBD2. CDR3 length: 21 amino acids. The V gene's germline CDR1 is LNHNV and CDR2 YYDKDF (reference sequence). Losses at the gene ends were 2 bases for V and 6 bases for J; bases not matched to a gene: 25. The CDR3 DNA is TGTGCCACCAGCAGACAACTCCCCGAGAGAGGGAGGGCCGCTCGTCGCAATGAGCAGTTCTTC. It translates to CATSRQLPERGRAARRNEQFF.

This chain links TRBV6-1 with TRBJ2-7, with D tentatively TRBD2 (7 bases). CDR1 and CDR2 from the germline V gene are MNHNS and SASEGT. With 2 bases removed from V and 3 bases from J, the gap between germline ends came to 14 bases. The CDR3 runs 15 residues. The DNA for the CDR3 is TGTGCCAGCAGTGAAATTGGGGGGGACATCTACGAGCAGTACTTC. Translating gives CASSEIGGDIYEQYF.

In this sample, this clonotype turned up a few times. The rearrangement links TRBV10-2 to TRBJ2-1, with D perhaps assigned TRBD1 or TRBD2 (5 bases each). With 3 bases removed from V and 5 bases from J, the gap between germline ends came to 17 bases. The CDR3 extends over 16 amino acids. Germline assignment: CDR1 WSHSY and CDR2 SAAADI. CDR3 in amino acids: CASSDYGASRDNEQFF. The CDR3, as DNA: TGCGCCAGCAGTGATTACGGGGCTAGCAGGGACAATGAGCAGTTCTTC.

This chain links TRBV6-2 or TRBV6-3 with TRBJ2-4; 15 bases are a match to TRBD2. The J segment lost 3 bases and the V segment lost 5 bases, leaving 14 bases of the junction unmatched. Per germline, CDR1 MNHEY and CDR2 SVGEGT. The CDR3 runs 20 residues. The CDR3 nucleotides read TGTGCCAGCAGTCTAACGGGGACTAGCGGGAGGATCTGGGGCAAAAACATTCAGTACTTC. Amino acid sequence: CASSLTGTSGRIWGKNIQYF.